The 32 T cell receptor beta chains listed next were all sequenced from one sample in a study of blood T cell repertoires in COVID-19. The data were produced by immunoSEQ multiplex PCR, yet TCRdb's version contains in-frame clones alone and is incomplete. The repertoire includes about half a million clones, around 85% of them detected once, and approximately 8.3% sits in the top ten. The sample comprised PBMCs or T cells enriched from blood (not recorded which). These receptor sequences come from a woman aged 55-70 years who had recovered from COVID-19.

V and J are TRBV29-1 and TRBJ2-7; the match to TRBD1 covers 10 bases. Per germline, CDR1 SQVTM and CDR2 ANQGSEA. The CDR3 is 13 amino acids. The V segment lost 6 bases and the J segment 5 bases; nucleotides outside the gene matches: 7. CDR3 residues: CSVGQGTKNEQYF. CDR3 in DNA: TGCAGCGTGGGACAGGGGACAAAGAACGAGCAGTACTTC.

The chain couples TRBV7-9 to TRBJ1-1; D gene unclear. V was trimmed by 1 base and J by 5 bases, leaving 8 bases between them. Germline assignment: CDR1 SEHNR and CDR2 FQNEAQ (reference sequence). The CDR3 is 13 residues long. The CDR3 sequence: CASSLGSRTEAFF. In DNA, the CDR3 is TGTGCCAGCAGCTTAGGGTCGAGGACTGAAGCTTTCTTT.

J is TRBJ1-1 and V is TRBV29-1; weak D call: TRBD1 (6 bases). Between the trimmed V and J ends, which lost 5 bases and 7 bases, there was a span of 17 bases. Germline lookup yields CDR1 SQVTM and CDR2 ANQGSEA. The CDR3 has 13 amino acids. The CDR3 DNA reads TGCAGCGTTCGGGGGGGCGCGGAGGGTGAAGCTTTCTTT. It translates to CSVRGGAEGEAFF.

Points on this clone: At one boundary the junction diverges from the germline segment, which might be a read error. This chain's CDR3 is CAGRTASTDTQYF. CDR3 nucleotides: TGTGCCGGCAGGACAGCTAGCACAGATACGCAGTATTTT. The chain joins TRBV6-5 to TRBJ2-3, with a tentative D call TRBD1 (6 bases). Germline V gene lookup returns CDR1 MNHEY and CDR2 SVGAGI. This CDR3 contains 13 residues.

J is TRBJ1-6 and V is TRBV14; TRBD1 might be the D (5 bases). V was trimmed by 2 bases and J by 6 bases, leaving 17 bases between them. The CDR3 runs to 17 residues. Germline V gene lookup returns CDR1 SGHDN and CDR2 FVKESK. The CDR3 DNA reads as TGTGCCAGCAGCCAAACCGGGACGGGGGGTAGTAATTCACCCCTCCACTTT. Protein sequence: CASSQTGTGGSNSPLHF.

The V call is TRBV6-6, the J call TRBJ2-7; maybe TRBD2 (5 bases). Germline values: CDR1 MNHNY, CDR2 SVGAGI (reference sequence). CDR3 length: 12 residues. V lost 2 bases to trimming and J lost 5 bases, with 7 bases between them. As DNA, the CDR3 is TGTGCCAGCAGTTACGGACTCAACGAGCAGTACGTC. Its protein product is CASSYGLNEQYV.

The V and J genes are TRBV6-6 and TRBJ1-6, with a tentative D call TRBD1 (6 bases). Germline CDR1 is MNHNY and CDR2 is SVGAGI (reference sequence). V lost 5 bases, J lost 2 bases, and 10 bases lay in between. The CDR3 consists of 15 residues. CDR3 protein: CASSPQGPYNSPLHF. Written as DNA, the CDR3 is TGTGCCAGCAGTCCACAGGGACCCTATAATTCACCCCTCCACTTT.

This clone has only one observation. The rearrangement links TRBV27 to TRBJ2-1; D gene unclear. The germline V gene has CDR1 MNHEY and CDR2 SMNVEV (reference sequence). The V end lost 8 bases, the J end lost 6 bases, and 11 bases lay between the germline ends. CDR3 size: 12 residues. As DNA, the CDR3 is TGTGCCAGCGGCCACACAAGCAATGAGCAGTTCTTC. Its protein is CASGHTSNEQFF.

The CDR3 loop reads CASSLGVRGTDYGYTF. In DNA, the CDR3 is TGTGCCAGCAGCTTAGGGGTGCGGGGAACTGACTATGGCTACACCTTC. The chain combines TRBV11-2 with TRBJ1-2, with D unclear. CDR1 is SGHAT, CDR2 FQNNGV, per germline. V lost 1 base, J lost 3 bases, and 15 bases lay in between. This CDR3 is 16 amino acids long.

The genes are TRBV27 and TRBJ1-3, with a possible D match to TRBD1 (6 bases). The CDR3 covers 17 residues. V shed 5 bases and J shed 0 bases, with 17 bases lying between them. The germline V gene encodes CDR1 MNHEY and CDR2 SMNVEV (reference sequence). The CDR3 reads CASSPTRGPSSGNTIYF. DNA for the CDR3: TGTGCCAGCAGTCCTACCAGGGGTCCCAGCTCTGGAAACACCATATATTTT.

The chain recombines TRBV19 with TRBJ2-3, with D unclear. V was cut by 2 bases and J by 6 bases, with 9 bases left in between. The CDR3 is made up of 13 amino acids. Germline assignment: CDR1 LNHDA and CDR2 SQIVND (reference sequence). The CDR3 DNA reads TGTGCCAGTAGTATAACCCCACAGGATACGCAGTATTTT. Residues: CASSITPQDTQYF.

The CDR3 nucleotides are TGTGCCAGCAGTTCCCCAGGGGGTAGCAATCAGCCCCAGCATTTT. It yields the protein CASSSPGGSNQPQHF. The chain combines TRBV2 with TRBJ1-5, with 7 positions matching TRBD1. The CDR3 length is 15 residues. CDR1 and CDR2 from the germline V gene are SNHLY and FYNNEI. J was trimmed by 0 bases and V by 5 bases; bases with no gene match: 4.

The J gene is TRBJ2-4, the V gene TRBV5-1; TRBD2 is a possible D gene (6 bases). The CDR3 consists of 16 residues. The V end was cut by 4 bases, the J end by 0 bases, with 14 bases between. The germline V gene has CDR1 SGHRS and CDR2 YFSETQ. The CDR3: CASSTGTDVAKNIQYF. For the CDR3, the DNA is TGCGCCAGCAGCACGGGGACTGACGTAGCCAAAAACATTCAGTACTTC.

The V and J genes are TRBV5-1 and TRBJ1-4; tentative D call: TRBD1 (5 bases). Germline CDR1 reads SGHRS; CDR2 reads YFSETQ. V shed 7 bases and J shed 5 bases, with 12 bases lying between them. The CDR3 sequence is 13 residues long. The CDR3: CASRSTDNEKLFF. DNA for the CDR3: TGCGCCAGCCGCTCGACAGACAATGAAAAACTGTTTTTT.

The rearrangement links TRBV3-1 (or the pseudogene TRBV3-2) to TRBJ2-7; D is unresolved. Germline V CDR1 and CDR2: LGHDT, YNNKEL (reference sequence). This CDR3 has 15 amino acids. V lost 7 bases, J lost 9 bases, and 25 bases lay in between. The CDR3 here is CASNPTFKSRFSQYV. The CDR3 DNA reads TGTGCCAGCAACCCGACTTTTAAGAGTAGATTCTCGCAGTACGTC.

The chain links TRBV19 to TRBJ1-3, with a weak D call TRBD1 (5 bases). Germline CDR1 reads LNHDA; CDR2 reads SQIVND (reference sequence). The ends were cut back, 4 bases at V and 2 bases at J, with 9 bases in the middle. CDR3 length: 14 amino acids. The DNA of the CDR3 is TGTGCCAGTAGTACAGGGCTGGCTGGAAACACCATATATTTT. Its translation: CASSTGLAGNTIYF.

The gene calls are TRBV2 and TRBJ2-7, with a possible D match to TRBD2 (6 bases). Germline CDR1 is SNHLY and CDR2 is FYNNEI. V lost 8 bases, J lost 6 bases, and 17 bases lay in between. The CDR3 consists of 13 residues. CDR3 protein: CASGGGVLLEQYF. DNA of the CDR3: TGTGCCAGCGGAGGAGGGGTCCTTCTCGAGCAGTACTTC. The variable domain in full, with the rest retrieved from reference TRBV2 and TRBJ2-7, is EPEVTQTPSHQVTQMGQEVILRCVPISNHLYFYWYRQILGQKVEFLVSFYNNEISEKSEIFDDQFSVERPDGSNFTLKIRSTKLEDSAMYFCASGGGVLLEQYFGPGTRLTVT.

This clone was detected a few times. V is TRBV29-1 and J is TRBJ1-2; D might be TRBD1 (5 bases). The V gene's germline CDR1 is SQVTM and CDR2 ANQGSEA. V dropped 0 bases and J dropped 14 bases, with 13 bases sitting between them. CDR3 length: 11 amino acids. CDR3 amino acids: CSVEDSRGGTF. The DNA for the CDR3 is TGCAGCGTTGAAGATTCAAGGGGAGGAACCTTC.

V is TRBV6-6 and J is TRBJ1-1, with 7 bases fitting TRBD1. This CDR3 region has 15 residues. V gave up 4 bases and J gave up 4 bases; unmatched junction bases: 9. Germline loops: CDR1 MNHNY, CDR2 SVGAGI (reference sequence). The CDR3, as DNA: TGTGCCAGCAGTTCACGGACCAGGGGGACCACTGAAGCTTTCTTT. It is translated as CASSSRTRGTTEAFF.

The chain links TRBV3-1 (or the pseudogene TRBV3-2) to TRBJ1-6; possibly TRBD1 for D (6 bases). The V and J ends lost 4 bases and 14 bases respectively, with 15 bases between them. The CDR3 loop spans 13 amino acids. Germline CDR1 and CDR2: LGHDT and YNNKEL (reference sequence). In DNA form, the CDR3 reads TGTGCCAGCAGCCCGACAGGAATTAGCGCCCTCCACTTT. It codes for CASSPTGISALHF.

Here the CDR3 DNA reads TGTGCCAGCAGCCCGTGGACAGGCTCGGGAAACACCATATATTTT. Encoded protein: CASSPWTGSGNTIYF. The chain is built from TRBV13 and TRBJ1-3; 7 nucleotides line up with TRBD1. Germline CDR1 and CDR2: PRHDT and FYEKMQ (reference sequence). This CDR3 comprises 15 residues. V trimming: 5 bases; J trimming: 4 bases; junction bases outside the gene matches: 8.

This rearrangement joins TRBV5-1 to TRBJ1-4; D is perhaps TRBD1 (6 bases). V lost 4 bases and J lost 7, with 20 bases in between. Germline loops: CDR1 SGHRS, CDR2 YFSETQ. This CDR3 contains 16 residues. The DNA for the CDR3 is TGCGCCAGCAGCCCGGGGGGCAGGGGAGGTGGTGAAAAACTGTTTTTT. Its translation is CASSPGGRGGGEKLFF.

CDR3 amino acids: CASSQVAYDSYNEQFF. The CDR3 DNA sequence: TGCGCCAGCAGCCAAGTTGCGTACGACTCCTACAATGAGCAGTTCTTC. The chain is built from TRBV4-1 and TRBJ2-1; D gene uncertain. This CDR3 has 16 residues. Germline V gives CDR1 MGHRA, CDR2 YSYEKL. Between the trimmed V and J ends, which lost 1 base and 0 bases, there was a span of 10 bases.

The CDR3 DNA is TGTGCCAGCTCACCACACAGGGGTCCTTACAATGAGCAGTTCTTC. Amino acid sequence: CASSPHRGPYNEQFF. The gene calls are TRBV18 and TRBJ2-1, with 7 bases aligning to TRBD1. Per germline, CDR1 KGHSH and CDR2 LQKENI. The CDR3 length is 15 residues. V trimming: 1 base; J trimming: 4 bases; junction bases outside the gene matches: 4.

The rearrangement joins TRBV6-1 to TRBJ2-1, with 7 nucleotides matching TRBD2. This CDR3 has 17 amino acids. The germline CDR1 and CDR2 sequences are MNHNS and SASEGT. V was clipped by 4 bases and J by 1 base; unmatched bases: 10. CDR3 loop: CASSGSGGGRSYNEQFF. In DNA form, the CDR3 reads TGTGCCAGCAGTGGAAGCGGCGGGGGACGGTCCTACAATGAGCAGTTCTTC.

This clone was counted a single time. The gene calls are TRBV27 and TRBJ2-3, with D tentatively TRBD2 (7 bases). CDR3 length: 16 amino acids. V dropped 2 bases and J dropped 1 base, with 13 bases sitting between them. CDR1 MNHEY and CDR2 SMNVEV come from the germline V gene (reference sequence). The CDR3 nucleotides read TGTGCCAGCAGTTTACGGGGGGCCCGGGGCACAGATACGCAGTATTTT. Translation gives CASSLRGARGTDTQYF.

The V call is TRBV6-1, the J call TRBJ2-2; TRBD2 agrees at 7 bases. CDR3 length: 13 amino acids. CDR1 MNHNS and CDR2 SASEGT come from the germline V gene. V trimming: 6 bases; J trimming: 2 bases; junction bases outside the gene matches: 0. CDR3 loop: CASRAGNTGELFF. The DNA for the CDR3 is TGTGCCAGCAGAGCGGGAAACACCGGGGAGCTGTTTTTT.

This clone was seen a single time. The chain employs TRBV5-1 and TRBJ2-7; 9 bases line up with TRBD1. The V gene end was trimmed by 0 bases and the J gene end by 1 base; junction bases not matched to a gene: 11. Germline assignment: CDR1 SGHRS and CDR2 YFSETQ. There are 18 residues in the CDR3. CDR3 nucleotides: TGCGCCAGCAGCTTGGGACCAATAGGGACAGGGATGTCCTACGAGCAGTACGTC. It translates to CASSLGPIGTGMSYEQYV.

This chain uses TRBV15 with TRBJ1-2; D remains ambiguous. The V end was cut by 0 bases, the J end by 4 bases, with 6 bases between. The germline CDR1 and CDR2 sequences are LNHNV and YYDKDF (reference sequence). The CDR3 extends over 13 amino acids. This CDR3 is CATSRDNIYGYTF. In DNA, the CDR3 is TGTGCCACCAGCAGAGACAACATCTATGGCTACACCTTC.

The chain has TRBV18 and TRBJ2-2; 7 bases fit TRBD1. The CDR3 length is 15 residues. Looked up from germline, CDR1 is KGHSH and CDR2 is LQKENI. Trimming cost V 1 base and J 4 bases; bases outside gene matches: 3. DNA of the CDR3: TGTGCCAGCTCACCACTGGGGACAGCCACCGGGGAGCTGTTTTTT. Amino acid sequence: CASSPLGTATGELFF.

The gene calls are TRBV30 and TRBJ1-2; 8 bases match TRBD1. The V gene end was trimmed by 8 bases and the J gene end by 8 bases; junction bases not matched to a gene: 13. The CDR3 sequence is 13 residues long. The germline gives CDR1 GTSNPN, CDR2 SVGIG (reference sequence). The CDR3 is CAGTRTGIEGYTF. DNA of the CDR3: TGTGCCGGGACACGGACAGGGATTGAAGGCTACACCTTC. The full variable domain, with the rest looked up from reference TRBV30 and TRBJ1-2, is SQTIHQWPATLVQPVGSPLSLECTVEGTSNPNLYWYRQAAGRGLQLLFYSVGIGQISSEVPQNLSASRPQDRQFILSSKKLLLSDSGFYLCAGTRTGIEGYTFGSGTRLTVV.

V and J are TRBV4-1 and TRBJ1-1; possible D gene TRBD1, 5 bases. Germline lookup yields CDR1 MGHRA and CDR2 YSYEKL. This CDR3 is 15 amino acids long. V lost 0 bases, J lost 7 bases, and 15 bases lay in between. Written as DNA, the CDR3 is TGCGCCAGCAGCCAAGAAGGACAAAGGTCTATTGAAGCTTTCTTT. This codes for CASSQEGQRSIEAFF.